A single sample gave rise to the 5 T cell receptor beta chains below, sequenced in a study of blood T cell repertoires in COVID-19. Some clones are missing from TCRdb's copy, which holds only in-frame ones; the method was immunoSEQ multiplex PCR. Counted here are 250,000 to 350,000 clones, 84% occurring once; the ten biggest clones make up less than 20%. Material: peripheral blood. The receptor set was obtained from a person aged 70 to 85 with COVID-19, enrolled during active disease.

This clone has just one count. The chain uses TRBV19 and TRBJ1-5; the match to TRBD1 covers 8 bases. V lost 10 bases and J lost 7; bases outside the gene matches: 9. Germline-derived CDR1 and CDR2 are LNHDA and SQIVND (reference sequence). The CDR3 sequence is 13 residues long. The CDR3 bases are TGTGCCACCTCCACAGGGGGAGAGCAGCCCCAGCATTTT. Translation gives CATSTGGEQPQHF.

Only one count was recorded for this clone. The chain is built from TRBV6-6 and TRBJ1-6; the D gene is possibly TRBD1 (5 bases). Germline V CDR1 and CDR2: MNHNY, SVGAGI (reference sequence). Trimming removed 5 bases at V and 6 bases at J, with 11 bases between. The CDR3 is 14 amino acids. The CDR3 DNA reads as TGTGCCAGCAGTACGACAGATTTTAATTCACCCCTCCACTTT. Its protein is CASSTTDFNSPLHF.

For the CDR3, the DNA is TGTGCCTGGAGTGGGCTAGCGGGAGACGAGCAGTACTTC. Protein: CAWSGLAGDEQYF. The chain joins TRBV30 to TRBJ2-7, with 10 bases that match TRBD2. CDR1 is GTSNPN, CDR2 SVGIG, per germline (reference sequence). The ends lost 1 base at V and 5 bases at J; junction bases unmatched: 2. The CDR3 totals 13 residues.

The chain couples TRBV5-1 to TRBJ1-1; D uncertain. Looked up from germline, CDR1 is SGHRS and CDR2 is YFSETQ. The CDR3 sequence is 12 residues long. V was cut by 5 bases and J by 1 base, with 6 bases left in between. CDR3 region: CASSRANTEAFF. For the CDR3, the DNA is TGCGCCAGCAGTAGAGCGAACACTGAAGCTTTCTTT.

The chain carries TRBV28 and TRBJ2-7; 10 bases align to TRBD1. Germline V lookup: CDR1 MDHEN, CDR2 SYDVKM. This CDR3 has 14 amino acids. Germline trimming cut 6 bases from V and 4 bases from J; bases unmatched to any gene: 6. CDR3 sequence (DNA): TGTGCCAGCAGGAAGACAGGGGGCTCATACGAGCAGTACTTC. Amino acid sequence: CASRKTGGSYEQYF.